Presented here are 22 T cell receptor beta chains from one specimen sequenced in a study of blood T cell repertoires in COVID-19. Clones were read by immunoSEQ multiplex PCR, and TCRdb kept only the in-frame ones, dropping some. Here the sample spans under 300,000 clones, approximately 79% being singletons. The sequenced sample consisted of peripheral blood. These receptor sequences come from a middle-aged woman with active or convalescent COVID-19.

The V gene is TRBV6-4, the J gene TRBJ2-3; TRBD1 matches 8 bases. The trim removed 0 bases at V and 4 bases at J, leaving 6 bases unmatched. Germline V lookup: CDR1 MRHNA, CDR2 SNTAGT. The CDR3 has 16 amino acids. The CDR3 bases are TGTGCCAGCAGTGACTCGTACAGGGGGATGGCAGATACGCAGTATTTT. It encodes CASSDSYRGMADTQYF.

The chain employs TRBV7-8 and TRBJ1-5; perhaps TRBD1 as D (5 bases). Between the trimmed V and J ends, which lost 5 bases and 7 bases, there was a span of 15 bases. CDR3 length: 14 amino acids. The V gene's germline CDR1 is SGHVS and CDR2 FQNEAQ. The CDR3 sequence: CASSNQGMGQPQHF. Written as DNA, the CDR3 is TGTGCCAGCAGCAATCAGGGTATGGGGCAGCCCCAGCATTTT.

This chain links TRBV9 with TRBJ2-2; D is undetermined. V lost 4 bases to trimming and J lost 4 bases, with 5 bases between them. Germline lookup yields CDR1 SGDLS and CDR2 YYNGEE. This CDR3 contains 12 residues. DNA for the CDR3: TGTGCCAGCAGCTACAGCACCGGGGAGCTGTTTTTT. It encodes CASSYSTGELFF.

The chain joins TRBV9 to TRBJ2-3, with D uncertain. The CDR3 runs to 12 residues. The germline V gene encodes CDR1 SGDLS and CDR2 YYNGEE. The ends were cut back, 3 bases at V and 7 bases at J, with 9 bases in the middle. CDR3 region: CASSDPSYTQYF. CDR3 DNA: TGTGCCAGCAGCGATCCCTCGTATACGCAGTATTTT. The full variable domain, its missing parts supplied by reference TRBV9 and TRBJ2-3, is DSGVTQTPKHLITATGQRVTLRCSPRSGDLSVYWYQQSLDQGLQFLIQYYNGEERAKGNILERFSAQQFPDLHSELNLSSLELGDSALYFCASSDPSYTQYFGPGTRLTVL.

The chain joins TRBV19 to TRBJ1-4; D remains ambiguous. The V end lost 3 bases, the J end lost 6 bases, and 14 bases lay between the germline ends. Germline loops: CDR1 LNHDA, CDR2 SQIVND (reference sequence). The CDR3 spans 15 residues. The CDR3 protein is CASSMRRGADEKLFF. The CDR3 DNA is TGTGCCAGTAGTATGAGGCGGGGTGCGGATGAAAAACTGTTTTTT.

This clone was observed a single time. The genes are TRBV28 and TRBJ2-5; a possible D gene is TRBD1 (6 bases). Germline values: CDR1 MDHEN, CDR2 SYDVKM. This CDR3 spans 16 amino acids. Deletions cut 2 bases from V and 5 bases from J, with 18 bases between. The CDR3 loop reads CASSLKVGQLRETQYF. CDR3 sequence (DNA): TGTGCCAGCAGTTTAAAAGTCGGACAGTTACGGGAGACCCAGTACTTC.

This sequence joins TRBV7-9 and TRBJ2-7, with TRBD2 matching over 7 bases. Germline CDR1 reads SEHNR; CDR2 reads FQNEAQ (reference sequence). The CDR3 runs 15 residues. V shed 0 bases and J 6 bases; nucleotides not matched to a gene: 8. The CDR3 DNA reads as TGTGCCAGCAGCTTAGCGGGAGGGCTTGTTCGCGAGCAGTACTTC. Residues: CASSLAGGLVREQYF.

This clone appeared a few times. The CDR3 region has the DNA TGTGCCAGCAGTGAAGCGTGGTTAGTCAATGAGCAGTTCTTC. Its translation is CASSEAWLVNEQFF. This rearrangement joins TRBV6-1 to TRBJ2-1; D is unclear. This CDR3 has 14 amino acids. The germline V gene encodes CDR1 MNHNS and CDR2 SASEGT. V lost 0 bases to trimming and J lost 6 bases, with 9 bases between them.

This clone occurred once. The chain is built from TRBV7-6 and TRBJ2-1; possibly TRBD2 for D (6 bases). With 2 bases removed from V and 8 bases from J, the gap between germline ends came to 13 bases. The germline gives CDR1 SGHVS, CDR2 FNYEAQ. The CDR3 spans 14 residues. The DNA of the CDR3 is TGTGCCAGCAGCTTAAGTCCGGGAGTGCATGAGCAGTTCTTC. It codes for CASSLSPGVHEQFF.

The chain couples TRBV18 to TRBJ1-4; the D gene is possibly TRBD1 (5 bases). Germline V gene data show CDR1 as KGHSH and CDR2 as LQKENI. V was pared by 4 bases and J by 8 bases, with 11 bases between. The CDR3 runs 13 residues. CDR3 nucleotide sequence: TGTGCCAGCTCACGGGGGGAGAACGAAAAACTGTTTTTT. Its translation: CASSRGENEKLFF.

For the CDR3, the DNA is TGTGCCAGCAGCCCCGGGACAACGACTTCCTACGAGCAGTACGTC. Amino acid sequence: CASSPGTTTSYEQYV. The chain uses TRBV6-5 and TRBJ2-7; D is perhaps TRBD1 (6 bases). The ends were cut back, 6 bases at V and 1 base at J, with 16 bases in the middle. Germline V CDR1 and CDR2: MNHEY, SVGAGI. This CDR3 comprises 15 residues.

The chain carries TRBV10-3 and TRBJ2-1; the D gene is possibly TRBD1 (5 bases). Germline values: CDR1 ENHRY, CDR2 SYGVKD. V was cut by 8 bases and J by 1 base, with 15 bases left in between. The CDR3 loop spans 15 amino acids. Here the CDR3 reads CAIHIRAGSYNEQFF. CDR3 sequence (DNA): TGTGCCATCCATATCAGGGCAGGGTCCTACAATGAGCAGTTCTTC.

This chain uses TRBV12-5 with TRBJ1-1; D call uncertain. Germline CDR1 is LGHNT and CDR2 is FRNRAP. The V end was cut by 8 bases, the J end by 3 bases, with 16 bases between. This CDR3 comprises 14 residues. CDR3 protein: CASMTIPRDTEAFF. The CDR3 region has the DNA TGTGCTAGTATGACGATCCCGCGGGACACTGAAGCTTTCTTT.

The rearrangement uses TRBV6-6 and TRBJ2-3; 7 bases line up with TRBD2. Trimming took 4 bases from V and 7 from J; bases not matched to a gene: 8. Germline loops: CDR1 MNHNY, CDR2 SVGAGI (reference sequence). This CDR3 contains 14 residues. The CDR3 is CASSSRTRLNTQYF. The DNA for the CDR3 is TGTGCCAGCAGTTCCAGGACTAGGCTAAATACGCAGTATTTT.

This rearrangement joins TRBV5-6 to TRBJ2-2; D possibly corresponds to TRBD2 (5 bases). The CDR3 has 14 amino acids. The germline V and J ends were trimmed by 4 bases and 6 bases, with 13 bases remaining between them. Germline V gives CDR1 SGHDT, CDR2 YYEEEE. The CDR3 loop is CASSLGLTPGELFF. CDR3 DNA sequence: TGTGCCAGCAGCCTTGGACTGACTCCCGGGGAGCTGTTTTTT.

The V and J genes are TRBV5-1 and TRBJ1-1, with 8 bases fitting TRBD1. Germline V lookup: CDR1 SGHRS, CDR2 YFSETQ. V was pared by 8 bases and J by 2 bases, with 8 bases of the junction left unmatched. The CDR3 has 14 amino acids. For the CDR3, the DNA is TGCGCCAGTGAGACAGGGGACCTAAACACTGAAGCTTTCTTT. Translated: CASETGDLNTEAFF.

The chain's CDR3 is CASSQEGWGPYNEQFF. CDR3 nucleotides: TGCGCCAGCAGCCAAGAGGGATGGGGCCCCTACAATGAGCAGTTCTTC. The chain carries TRBV4-1 and TRBJ2-1; possibly TRBD1 for D (5 bases). Germline lookup yields CDR1 MGHRA and CDR2 YSYEKL. This CDR3 contains 16 residues. Trimming left V 0 bases short and J 2 bases short, with 11 bases between.

The chain joins TRBV6-1 to TRBJ1-3; tentative D call: TRBD1 (5 bases). The CDR3 runs to 15 residues. V lost 0 bases and J lost 4, with 10 bases in between. Germline lookup yields CDR1 MNHNS and CDR2 SASEGT. CDR3 protein: CASSEAPGGGNTIYF. For the CDR3, the DNA is TGTGCCAGCAGTGAAGCGCCGGGGGGAGGAAACACCATATATTTT.

The chain uses TRBV3-1 (or the pseudogene TRBV3-2) and TRBJ1-1; 8 positions agree with TRBD1. V was pared by 4 bases and J by 4 bases, with 8 bases of the junction left unmatched. Germline V gene data show CDR1 as LGHDT and CDR2 as YNNKEL (reference sequence). The CDR3 sequence is 15 residues long. In DNA form, the CDR3 reads TGTGCCAGCAGCCGAACAGGGGGGAGTGGCACTGAAGCTTTCTTT. As protein: CASSRTGGSGTEAFF.

This chain connects TRBV5-1 to TRBJ1-2; tentatively, D is TRBD1 (6 bases). This CDR3 region has 14 residues. CDR1 and CDR2 from the germline V gene are SGHRS and YFSETQ. Trimming pared 4 bases from V and 2 bases from J, leaving 12 bases between. CDR3 coding DNA: TGCGCCAGCAGCGGGGACAACCAAAACTATGGCTACACCTTC. This codes for CASSGDNQNYGYTF.

This clone has just a few counts. This chain connects TRBV10-2 to TRBJ2-2, with 10 bases aligning to TRBD2. Losses at the gene ends were 4 bases for V and 4 bases for J; bases not matched to a gene: 3. This CDR3 contains 15 residues. The germline CDR1 and CDR2 sequences are WSHSY and SAAADI. The chain's CDR3 is CASSAERGGTGELFF. The CDR3 nucleotides are TGCGCCAGCAGTGCGGAGCGGGGGGGCACCGGGGAGCTGTTTTTT.

This rearrangement joins TRBV11-1 to TRBJ2-1; 9 nucleotides match TRBD2. The V gene's germline CDR1 is SGHAT and CDR2 FQDESV (reference sequence). There are 15 residues in the CDR3. Trimming took 6 bases from V and 0 from J; bases not matched to a gene: 3. The chain's CDR3 is CASSSGGNSYNEQFF. The CDR3 DNA sequence: TGTGCCAGCAGTAGCGGGGGTAACTCCTACAATGAGCAGTTCTTC.